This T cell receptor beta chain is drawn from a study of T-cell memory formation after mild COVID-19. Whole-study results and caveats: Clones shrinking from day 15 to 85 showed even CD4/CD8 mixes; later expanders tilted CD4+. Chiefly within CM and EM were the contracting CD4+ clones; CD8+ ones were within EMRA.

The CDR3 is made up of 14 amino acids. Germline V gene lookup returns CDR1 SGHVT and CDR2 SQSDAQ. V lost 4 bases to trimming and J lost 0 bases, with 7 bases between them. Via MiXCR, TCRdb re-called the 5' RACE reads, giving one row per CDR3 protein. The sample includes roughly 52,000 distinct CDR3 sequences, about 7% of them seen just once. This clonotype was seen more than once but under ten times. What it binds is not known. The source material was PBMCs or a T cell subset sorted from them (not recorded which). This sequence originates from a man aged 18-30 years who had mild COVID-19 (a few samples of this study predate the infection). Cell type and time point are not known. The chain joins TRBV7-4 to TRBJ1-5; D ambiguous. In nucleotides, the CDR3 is TGTGCCAGCAGCTCCCTCGATAGCAATCAGCCCCAGCATTTT. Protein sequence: CASSSLDSNQPQHF.